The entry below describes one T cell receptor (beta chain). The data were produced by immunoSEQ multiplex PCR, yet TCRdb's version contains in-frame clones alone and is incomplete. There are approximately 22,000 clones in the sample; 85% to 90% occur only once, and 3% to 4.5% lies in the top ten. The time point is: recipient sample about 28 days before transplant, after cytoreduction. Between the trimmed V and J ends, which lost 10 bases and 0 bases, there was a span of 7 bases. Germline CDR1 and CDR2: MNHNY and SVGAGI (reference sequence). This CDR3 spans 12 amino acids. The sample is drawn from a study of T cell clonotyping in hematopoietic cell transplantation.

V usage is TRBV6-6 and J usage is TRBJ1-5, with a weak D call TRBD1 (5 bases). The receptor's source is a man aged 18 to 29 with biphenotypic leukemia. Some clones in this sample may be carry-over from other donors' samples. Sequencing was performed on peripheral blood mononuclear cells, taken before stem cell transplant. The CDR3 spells CAIGGSNQPQHF. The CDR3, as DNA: TGTGCCATCGGGGGTAGCAATCAGCCCCAGCATTTT.